This T cell receptor (beta chain) was sequenced in a study of graft-versus-host responses after intestinal transplantation. Across the study: Among the recipients, all got anti-thymocyte globulin induction and then tacrolimus and steroids for around three years.

The assay was immunoSEQ multiplex PCR, and TCRdb's table has in-frame clones only and misses some. The data hold about 39,000 clones, with 93% observed a single time. Remarks on this clone: Its cognate antigen is unknown.

Here the sequenced sample was unstimulated CD8+ T cells sorted from spleen or lymph node cells, taken before transplant. The TCR sequence derives from a human donor who was the organ donor for an intestinal transplant.

The CDR3 loop is CASKRQGWSFDEQYF. The CDR3 nucleotides read TGTGCCAGCAAGAGACAGGGGTGGTCCTTTGATGAGCAGTACTTC. V usage is TRBV2 and J usage is TRBJ2-7, with 8 bases lining up with TRBD1. This CDR3 is built from 15 residues. Germline CDR1 and CDR2: SNHLY and FYNNEI. V trimming: 7 bases; J trimming: 7 bases; junction bases outside the gene matches: 15.